Listed below are T cell receptor beta chains from one sample, sequenced in a study of blood T cell repertoires in COVID-19. Produced via immunoSEQ multiplex PCR; TCRdb's table is partial and in-frame only. The sample includes approximately 68,000 clones, more than 80% of them seen just once. The sequencing input was peripheral blood. The receptors come from a woman aged 80 or over with active or convalescent COVID-19. Each CDR3 is given with its conserved first and last residue. Each record gives: V gene, clone size, J gene, D gene, CDR3 DNA, CDR3 protein. The D gene is left open where the match is weak. A clone size is listed for some rows: how often the clone was seen (once, few, many), or a class if it is expanded.

TRBV3-1/TRBV3-2	.	TRBJ1-1	TRBD1	TGTGCCAGCAGCCAAGACCGGGACAGGGGGCGGGCGACTGAAGCTTTCTTT	CASSQDRDRGRATEAFF
TRBV18	.	TRBJ1-5	.	TGTGCCAGCTCAACCCGAAGCGATCAGCCCCAGCATTTT	CASSTRSDQPQHF
TRBV15	.	TRBJ1-5	.	TGTGCCACCAGCAGAGATTCAGGGGGCAATCAGCCCCAGCATTTT	CATSRDSGGNQPQHF
TRBV4-1	.	TRBJ2-2	TRBD1	TGCGCCAGCAGCCAAGGGGACAGACTTTCCACCGGGGAGCTGTTTTTT	CASSQGDRLSTGELFF
TRBV15	.	TRBJ1-5	TRBD1	TGTGCCACCAGCAGAGACGACAGGGGGAATCAGCCCCAGCATTTT	CATSRDDRGNQPQHF
TRBV28	.	TRBJ1-6	.	TGTGCCAGCAGCCCCATCCCCGGAGACTCACCCCTCCACTTT	CASSPIPGDSPLHF
TRBV20-1	.	TRBJ2-7	TRBD2	TGCAGTGCTAGTCTCCCGAGCGGGGGCGAGCAGTACTTC	CSASLPSGGEQYF
TRBV19	.	TRBJ2-5	TRBD1	TGTGCCAGCCGGGGACAGGGTGCACAAGAGACCCAGTACTTC	CASRGQGAQETQYF
TRBV11-2	few	TRBJ1-1	.	TGTGCCAGCAGCGGGGCTGATCTAAACACTGAAGCTTTCTTT	CASSGADLNTEAFF
TRBV6-1	.	TRBJ2-2	TRBD2	TGTGCCAGCAGTGCCGGCGTGGGTCTAGCGGGGGGTAACACCGGGGAGCTGTTTTTT	CASSAGVGLAGGNTGELFF
TRBV5-1	.	TRBJ2-5	.	TGCGCCAGCAGCTTAGAACTAGTGGAGACCCAGTACTTC	CASSLELVETQYF
TRBV4-2	.	TRBJ1-2	.	TGTGCCAGCAGCCCTATCACAATAACCGGGACACCCTATGGCTACACCTTC	CASSPITITGTPYGYTF
TRBV7-6	.	TRBJ2-2	.	TGTGCCAGCAGCTCGAAACTCCCCGAGGGCACCGGGGAGCTGTTTTTT	CASSSKLPEGTGELFF
TRBV6-1	few	TRBJ1-4	.	TGTGCCAGCAGTGACCCCCGTTGGGGAGAAGTCGCGTGGGGTGAAAAACTGTTTTTT	CASSDPRWGEVAWGEKLFF
TRBV3-1/TRBV3-2	.	TRBJ1-2	TRBD1	TGTGCCAGCAGCCAAAAATCCCCCGGACAGGGGAACTATGGCTACACCTTC	CASSQKSPGQGNYGYTF
TRBV3-1/TRBV3-2	.	TRBJ2-5	.	TGTGCCAGCAGCCAAGGAATTCCAGCGGGCACAGAGACCCAGTACTTC	CASSQGIPAGTETQYF
TRBV9	.	TRBJ2-5	.	TGTGCCAGCAGCCCCGGGACAATACAAGAGACCCAGTACTTC	CASSPGTIQETQYF